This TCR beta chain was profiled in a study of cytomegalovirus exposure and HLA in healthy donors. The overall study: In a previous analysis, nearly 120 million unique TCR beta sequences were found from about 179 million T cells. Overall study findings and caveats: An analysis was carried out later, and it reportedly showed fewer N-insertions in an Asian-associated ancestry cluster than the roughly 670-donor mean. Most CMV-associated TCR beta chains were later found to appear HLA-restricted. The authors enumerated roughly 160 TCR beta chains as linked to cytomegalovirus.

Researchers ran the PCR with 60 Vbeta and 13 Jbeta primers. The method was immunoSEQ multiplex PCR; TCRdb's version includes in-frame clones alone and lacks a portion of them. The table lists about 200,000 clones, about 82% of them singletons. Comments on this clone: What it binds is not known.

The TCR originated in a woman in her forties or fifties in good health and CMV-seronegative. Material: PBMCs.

The CDR3 here is CATSRALLAGVYEQYF. The CDR3 bases are TGTGCCACCAGCAGAGCCCTCTTAGCGGGTGTTTACGAGCAGTACTTC. The chain combines TRBV15 with TRBJ2-5, with 7 bases aligning to TRBD2. The DNA matches TRBJ2-7 better at its end, which makes the J call doubtful. Germline loops: CDR1 LNHNV, CDR2 YYDKDF (reference sequence). CDR3 length: 16 residues.